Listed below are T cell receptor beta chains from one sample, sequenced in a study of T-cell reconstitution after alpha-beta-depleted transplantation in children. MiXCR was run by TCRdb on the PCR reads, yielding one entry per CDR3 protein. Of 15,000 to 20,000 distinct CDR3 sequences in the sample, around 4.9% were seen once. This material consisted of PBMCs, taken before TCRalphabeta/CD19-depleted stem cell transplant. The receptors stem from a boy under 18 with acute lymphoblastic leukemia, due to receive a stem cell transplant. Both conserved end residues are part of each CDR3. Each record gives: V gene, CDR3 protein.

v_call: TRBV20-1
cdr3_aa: CSARDGRGRLGDTQYF

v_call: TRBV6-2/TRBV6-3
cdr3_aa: CASSWATGFVYGYTF

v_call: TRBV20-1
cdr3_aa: CSARGQENQPQHF

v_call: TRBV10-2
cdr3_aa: CASKRLAGGVQETQYF

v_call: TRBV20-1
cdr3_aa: CSARQGLAEYYEQYF

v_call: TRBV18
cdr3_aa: CASSPTGGEAFF

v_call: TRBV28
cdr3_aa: CASQGPNSPLHF

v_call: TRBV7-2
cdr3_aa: CASSLGTYATPLHF

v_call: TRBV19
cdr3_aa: CASSSRRLAGAGELFF

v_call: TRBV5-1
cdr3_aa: CASSLSWGYGYTF

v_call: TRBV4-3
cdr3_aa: CASSQDKRLAGGLSYNEQFF

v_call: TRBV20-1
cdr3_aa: CSAGQGADSNQPQHF

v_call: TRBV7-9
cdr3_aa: CASSPPQGRNEQFF

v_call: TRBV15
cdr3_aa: CATSSWNNSPLHF

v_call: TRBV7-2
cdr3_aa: CASRGGRTGELFF

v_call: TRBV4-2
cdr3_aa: CASSPLGQTGELFF

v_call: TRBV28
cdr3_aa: CASSFPQGMSERETQYF

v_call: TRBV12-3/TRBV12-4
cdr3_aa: CASSLQGPRYQPQHF

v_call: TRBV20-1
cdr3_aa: CSAPQGVFEYEHYF

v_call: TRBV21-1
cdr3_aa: CASSFRPGQERIYEQYF

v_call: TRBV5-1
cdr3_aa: CASSLEGPRGPYGYTF

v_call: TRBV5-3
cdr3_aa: CARSLAGDTQYF

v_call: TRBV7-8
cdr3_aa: CASSLGLKTGTQYF

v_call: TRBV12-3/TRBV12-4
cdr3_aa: CASTLGATEAFF

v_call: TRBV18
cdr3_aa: CASSPRDRLTDTQYF

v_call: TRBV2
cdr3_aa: CASRSQNEQFF

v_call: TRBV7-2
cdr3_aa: CASSRWTSDYEQYF

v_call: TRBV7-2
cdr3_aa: CASSGGLKAFF

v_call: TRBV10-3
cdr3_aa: CAISESFSTINEQFF

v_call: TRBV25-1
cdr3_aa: CASGFMNIRKRTYEQYF

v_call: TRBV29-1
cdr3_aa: CSVDPDRPYGYTF

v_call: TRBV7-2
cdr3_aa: CAEDRGEAYNEQFF

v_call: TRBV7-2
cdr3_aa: CASSLGTASGNTIYF

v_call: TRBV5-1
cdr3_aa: CASSYGGSSYNEQFF

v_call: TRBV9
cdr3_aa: CASSGWTGGRYEQYF

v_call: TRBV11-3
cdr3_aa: CASSLGGGLYNEQFF

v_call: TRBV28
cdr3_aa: CASSESGPLKQFF

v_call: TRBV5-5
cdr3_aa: CASSQYMGQSPLHF

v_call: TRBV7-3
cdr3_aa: CASSSGGGANGPTDTQYF

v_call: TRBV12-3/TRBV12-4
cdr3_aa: CASSIHRQDPYGYTF

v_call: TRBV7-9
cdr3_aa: CASDWAREDPEQFF

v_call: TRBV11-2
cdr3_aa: CASSLGQGDSYEQYF